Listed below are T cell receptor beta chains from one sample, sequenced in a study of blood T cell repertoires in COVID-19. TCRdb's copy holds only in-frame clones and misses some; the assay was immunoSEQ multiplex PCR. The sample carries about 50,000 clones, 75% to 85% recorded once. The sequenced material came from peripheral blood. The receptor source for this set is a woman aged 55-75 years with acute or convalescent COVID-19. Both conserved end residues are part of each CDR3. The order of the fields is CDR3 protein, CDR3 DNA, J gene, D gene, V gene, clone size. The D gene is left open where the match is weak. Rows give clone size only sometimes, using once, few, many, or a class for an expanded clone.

CDR3: CASSQRDSSGNTIYF
DNA: TGTGCCAGCAGCCAAAGAGACAGTTCAGGAAACACCATATATTTT
J: TRBJ1-3
D: .
V: TRBV3-1/TRBV3-2
size: .

CDR3: CASSESTSGSPWGRDTQYF
DNA: TGCGCCAGCAGTGAGTCGACTAGCGGGAGCCCCTGGGGACGAGATACGCAGTATTTT
J: TRBJ2-3
D: TRBD2
V: TRBV10-1
size: .

CDR3: CAISRKQEKNSPLHF
DNA: TGTGCCATCAGTAGAAAGCAGGAAAAGAATTCACCCCTCCACTTT
J: TRBJ1-6
D: .
V: TRBV10-3
size: .

CDR3: CASTQGVYYGYTF
DNA: TGTGCCAGCACCCAAGGGGTTTACTATGGCTACACCTTC
J: TRBJ1-2
D: .
V: TRBV2
size: .

CDR3: CASSPRTGGFTEAFF
DNA: TGTGCCAGCAGCCCACGAACAGGGGGCTTCACTGAAGCTTTCTTT
J: TRBJ1-1
D: TRBD1
V: TRBV14
size: once

CDR3: CASSIDTVYGYTF
DNA: TGTGCCAGTAGTATAGATACAGTCTATGGCTACACCTTC
J: TRBJ1-2
D: .
V: TRBV19
size: .

CDR3: CATSDPGSGDTEAFF
DNA: TGTGCCACCAGTGACCCGGGTTCGGGGGACACTGAAGCTTTCTTT
J: TRBJ1-1
D: .
V: TRBV24-1
size: .

CDR3: CASSQAIRASGSYEQYF
DNA: TGTGCCAGCAGCCAAGCTATCCGGGCTAGCGGCTCCTACGAGCAGTACTTC
J: TRBJ2-7
D: TRBD2
V: TRBV4-2
size: .

CDR3: CSVRDTGGFGETQYF
DNA: TGCAGCGTAAGGGATACAGGGGGCTTTGGGGAGACCCAGTACTTC
J: TRBJ2-5
D: TRBD1
V: TRBV29-1
size: .

CDR3: CASSQDRQGTQYF
DNA: TGTGCCAGCAGCCAAGATAGGCAGGGGACGCAGTATTTT
J: TRBJ2-3
D: .
V: TRBV3-1/TRBV3-2
size: few

CDR3: CASSTKGFGYEQYF
DNA: TGTGCCAGCAGCACAAAGGGGTTTGGCTACGAGCAGTACTTC
J: TRBJ2-7
D: .
V: TRBV5-5
size: .

CDR3: CASSTKQASTDTQYF
DNA: TGTGCCAGCAGCACTAAACAGGCTAGCACAGATACGCAGTATTTT
J: TRBJ2-3
D: .
V: TRBV7-9
size: .

CDR3: CASSLQVADEQFF
DNA: TGCGCCAGCAGCTTGCAGGTAGCGGATGAGCAGTTCTTC
J: TRBJ2-1
D: .
V: TRBV5-1
size: .

CDR3: CASSEIGYGYTF
DNA: TGTGCCAGCAGTGAAATCGGCTATGGCTACACCTTC
J: TRBJ1-2
D: .
V: TRBV6-1
size: .

CDR3: CASSLRFYEQYF
DNA: TGTGCCAGCAGCTTACGTTTCTACGAGCAGTACTTC
J: TRBJ2-7
D: .
V: TRBV7-9
size: .